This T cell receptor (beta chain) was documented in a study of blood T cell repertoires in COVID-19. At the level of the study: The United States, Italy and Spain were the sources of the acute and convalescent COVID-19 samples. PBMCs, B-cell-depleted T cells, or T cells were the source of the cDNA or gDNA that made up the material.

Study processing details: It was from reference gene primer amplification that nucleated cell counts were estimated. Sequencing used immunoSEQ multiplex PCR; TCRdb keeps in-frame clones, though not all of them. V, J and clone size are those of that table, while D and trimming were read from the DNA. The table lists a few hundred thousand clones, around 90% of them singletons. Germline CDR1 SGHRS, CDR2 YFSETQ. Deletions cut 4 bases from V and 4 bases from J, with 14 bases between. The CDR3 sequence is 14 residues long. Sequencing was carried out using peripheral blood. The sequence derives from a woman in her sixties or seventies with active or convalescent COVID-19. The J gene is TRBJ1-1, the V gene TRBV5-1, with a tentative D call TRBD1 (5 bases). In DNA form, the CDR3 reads TGCGCCAGCAGCCCCCAGCAGGGCCCCACTGAAGCTTTCTTT. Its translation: CASSPQQGPTEAFF.